This T cell receptor beta chain was obtained from a study of shared clonotypes between healthy human individuals. General observations from the study: The low donor count limited represented genetic and exposure-history diversity.

Researchers drew on approximately 92 million PBMCs for genomic DNA from unsorted samples. A note on this clone: Its antigen is unknown.

The authors distributed each subset's genomic DNA evenly over several immunoSEQ plates. Sequenced by immunoSEQ multiplex PCR; TCRdb stores in-frame clones only, minus some. This sample has about 99,000 clones, with approximately 44% found just once. Sequenced input: PBMCs. The TCR originated in a woman in her forties in good health. Some clones in this sample may be carry-over from other donors' samples.

As DNA, the CDR3 is TGCAGCGTAGGGGCCGGGAGGTCCAAGGGGCAGTTCTTC. This translates into CSVGAGRSKGQFF. The gene calls are TRBV29-1 and TRBJ2-1, with TRBD2 matching 7 bases. The V gene's germline CDR1 is SQVTM and CDR2 ANQGSEA. The junction had 14 bases not matched to a gene; V was cut back by 6 bases and J by 12 bases. The CDR3 covers 13 residues.